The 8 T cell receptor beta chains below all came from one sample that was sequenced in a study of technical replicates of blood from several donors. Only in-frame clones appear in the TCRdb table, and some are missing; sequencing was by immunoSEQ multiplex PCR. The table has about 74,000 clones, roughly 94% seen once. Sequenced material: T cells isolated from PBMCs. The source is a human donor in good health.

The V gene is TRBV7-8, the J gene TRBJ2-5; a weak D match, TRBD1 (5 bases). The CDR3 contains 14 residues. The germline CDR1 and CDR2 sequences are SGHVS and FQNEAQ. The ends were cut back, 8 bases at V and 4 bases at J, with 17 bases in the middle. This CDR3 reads CASGYRWKGETQYF. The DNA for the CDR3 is TGTGCCAGCGGATACAGGTGGAAGGGAGAGACCCAGTACTTC.

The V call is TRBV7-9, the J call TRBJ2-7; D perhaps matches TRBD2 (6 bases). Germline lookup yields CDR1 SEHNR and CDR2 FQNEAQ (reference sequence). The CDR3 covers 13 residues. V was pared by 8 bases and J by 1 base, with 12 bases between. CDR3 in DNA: TGTGCCAGCCGGCCGGCGGGGTCCTACGAGCAGTACTTC. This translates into CASRPAGSYEQYF.

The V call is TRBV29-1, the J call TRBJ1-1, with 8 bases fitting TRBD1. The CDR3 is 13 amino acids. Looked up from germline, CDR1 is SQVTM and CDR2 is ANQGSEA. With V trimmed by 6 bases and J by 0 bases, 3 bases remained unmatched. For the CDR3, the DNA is TGCAGCGTAAGGACAGGGATGAACACTGAAGCTTTCTTT. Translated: CSVRTGMNTEAFF. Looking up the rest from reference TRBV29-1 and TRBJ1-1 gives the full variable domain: SAVISQKPSRDICQRGTSLTIQCQVDSQVTMMFWYRQQPGQSLTLIATANQGSEATYESGFVIDKFPISRPNLTFSTLTVSNMSPEDSSIYLCSVRTGMNTEAFFGQGTRLTVV.

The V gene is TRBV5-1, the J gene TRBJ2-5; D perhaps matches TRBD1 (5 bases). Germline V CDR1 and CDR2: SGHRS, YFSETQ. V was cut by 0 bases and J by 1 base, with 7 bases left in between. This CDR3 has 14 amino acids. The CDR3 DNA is TGCGCCAGCAGCTTGGGACAGACCCAAGAGACCCAGTACTTC. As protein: CASSLGQTQETQYF.

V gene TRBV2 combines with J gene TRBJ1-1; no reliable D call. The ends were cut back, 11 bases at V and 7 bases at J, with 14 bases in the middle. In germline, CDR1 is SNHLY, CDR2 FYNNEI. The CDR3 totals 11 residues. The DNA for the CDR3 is TGTGCCGAAGGCCCCGGGAATGAAGCTTTCTTT. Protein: CAEGPGNEAFF.

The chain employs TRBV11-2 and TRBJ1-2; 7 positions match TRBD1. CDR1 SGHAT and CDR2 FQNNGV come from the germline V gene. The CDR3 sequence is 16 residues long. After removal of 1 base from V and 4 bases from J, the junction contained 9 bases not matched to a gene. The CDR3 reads CASSLGGGIGFYGYTF. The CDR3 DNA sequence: TGTGCCAGCAGCTTAGGAGGGGGCATCGGATTCTATGGCTACACCTTC.

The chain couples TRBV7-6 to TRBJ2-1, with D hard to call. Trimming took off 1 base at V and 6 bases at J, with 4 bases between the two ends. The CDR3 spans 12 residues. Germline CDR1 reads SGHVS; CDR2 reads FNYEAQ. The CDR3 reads CASSLEANEQFF. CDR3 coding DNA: TGTGCCAGCAGCTTAGAAGCCAATGAGCAGTTCTTC. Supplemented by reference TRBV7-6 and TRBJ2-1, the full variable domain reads GAGVSQSPRYKVTKRGQDVALRCDPISGHVSLYWYRQALGQGPEFLTYFNYEAQQDKSGLPNDRFSAERPEGSISTLTIQRTEQRDSAMYRCASSLEANEQFFGPGTRLTVL.

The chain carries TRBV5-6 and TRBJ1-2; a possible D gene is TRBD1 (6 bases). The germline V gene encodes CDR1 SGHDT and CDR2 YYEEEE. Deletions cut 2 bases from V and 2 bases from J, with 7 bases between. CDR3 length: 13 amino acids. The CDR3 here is CASSLGQNYGYTF. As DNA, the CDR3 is TGTGCCAGCAGCTTAGGACAGAACTATGGCTACACCTTC.